The 27 T cell receptor beta chains in this list originate from one sample, sequenced in a study of T cells after yellow fever vaccination. TCRdb re-called the 5' RACE reads with MiXCR, one entry per CDR3 protein. The sample has about 300,000 distinct CDR3 sequences; about 10% are singletons. The sample here was CD4+ T cells sorted from PBMCs, taken 5 days after the yellow fever booster vaccination. Receptor source: a man aged 18 to 29 who received the YFV17D yellow fever vaccine.

The chain is built from TRBV5-6 and TRBJ1-2; the match to TRBD1 covers 9 bases. J gave up 7 bases and V 4 bases, and 20 bases lay outside the gene matches. The CDR3 totals 18 residues. Germline-derived CDR1 and CDR2 are SGHDT and YYEEEE. The CDR3 sequence: CASSHYYIGTGTVSGYTF. CDR3 nucleotides: TGTGCCAGCAGCCACTATTATATCGGGACAGGGACAGTTTCTGGCTACACCTTC.

This clonotype was seen a few times. The CDR3, as DNA: TGTGCCAGCAGCCGACGGACAGGCGCGAACACCGGGGAGCTGTTTTTT. Translated, it gives CASSRRTGANTGELFF. This chain joins TRBV5-4 and TRBJ2-2; 7 bases line up with TRBD1. Germline loops: CDR1 SGHNT, CDR2 YYREEE (reference sequence). The CDR3 is 16 residues long. V gave up 4 bases and J gave up 0 bases; unmatched junction bases: 6.

On this clonotype: A much larger clone sits a single nucleotide away, making a read error possible. The chain is built from TRBV2 and TRBJ2-5; 7 nucleotides align to TRBD1. With 6 bases clipped from V and 4 bases from J, the junction kept 2 bases outside the gene matches. The germline CDR1 and CDR2 sequences are SNHLY and FYNNEI. This CDR3 has 12 amino acids. The CDR3 loop is CASRTGRETQYF. In DNA, the CDR3 is TGTGCCAGCAGGACAGGGCGAGAGACCCAGTACTTC.

This clonotype was detected a few times. The V and J genes are TRBV12-3 or TRBV12-4 and TRBJ1-2; D is unresolved. This CDR3 is 11 amino acids long. Trimming stripped 11 bases from V and 5 bases from J, with 12 bases between. The CDR3 DNA sequence: TGTGCCCACAAAGACGCTTATGGCTACACCTTC. Amino acid sequence: CAHKDAYGYTF.

The V gene is TRBV2, the J gene TRBJ2-3; the D gene is possibly TRBD2 (7 bases). V lost 4 bases and J 4 bases, leaving 15 bases between the germline ends. The V gene's germline CDR1 is SNHLY and CDR2 FYNNEI. This CDR3 comprises 15 residues. The CDR3 loop is CASSGGGAGADTQYF. The CDR3 nucleotides read TGTGCCAGCAGTGGGGGGGGCGCGGGTGCAGATACGCAGTATTTT.

This clonotype has at least ten counts. This CDR3 reads CSVEGQGKNIQYF. The CDR3 coding sequence is TGCAGCGTTGAAGGACAGGGAAAAAACATTCAGTACTTC. The chain links TRBV29-1 to TRBJ2-4; 7 bases are a match to TRBD1. Germline CDR1 SQVTM, CDR2 ANQGSEA. The V gene end was trimmed by 1 base and the J gene end by 4 bases; junction bases not matched to a gene: 1. There are 13 residues in the CDR3.

This clonotype occurred a few times. The chain carries TRBV5-4 and TRBJ1-4; D gene ambiguous. There are 14 residues in the CDR3. Germline V gives CDR1 SGHNT, CDR2 YYREEE (reference sequence). With 1 base removed from V and 8 bases from J, the gap between germline ends came to 12 bases. This chain's CDR3 is CASSLMARKEKLFF. As DNA, the CDR3 is TGTGCCAGCAGCTTGATGGCCAGAAAGGAAAAACTGTTTTTT.

This clonotype has a count of ten or more. The chain recombines TRBV5-8 with TRBJ2-3; TRBD2 is a possible D gene (6 bases). Germline V gene data show CDR1 as SGHTS and CDR2 as YDEGEE. Trimming pared 0 bases from V and 0 bases from J, leaving 11 bases between. This CDR3 has 16 amino acids. The CDR3 DNA is TGTGCCAGCAGCTTGGGGGGGGACTTCAGCACAGATACGCAGTATTTT. Protein sequence: CASSLGGDFSTDTQYF. Based on the CDR3 plus reference TRBV5-8 and TRBJ2-3, the full variable domain is EAGVTQSPTHLIKTRGQQATLRCSPISGHTSVYWYQQALGLGLQFLLWYDEGEERNRGNFPPRFSGRQFPNYSSELNVNALELEDSALYLCASSLGGDFSTDTQYFGPGTRLTVL.

This clonotype was observed a handful of times. The J gene is TRBJ2-1, the V gene TRBV4-2; 8 nucleotides line up with TRBD1. V shed 0 bases, J shed 1 base, and the junction held 5 bases outside the gene matches. Germline assignment: CDR1 LGHNA and CDR2 YNFKEQ. The CDR3 spans 17 residues. For the CDR3, the DNA is TGTGCCAGCAGCCAAGATGAAGGGACAGGTTCCTACAATGAGCAGTTCTTC. It translates to CASSQDEGTGSYNEQFF.

CDR3 coding DNA: TGTGCCATCAGTGCCAGGGAAACAGCTTTGAACACTGAAGCTTTCTTT. This codes for CAISARETALNTEAFF. The chain has TRBV10-3 and TRBJ1-1; the D gene is possibly TRBD1 (5 bases). The CDR3 totals 16 residues. The V gene lost 4 bases and the J gene lost 0 bases, with 15 bases spanning the gap. Germline V CDR1 and CDR2: ENHRY, SYGVKD.

In this sample, this clonotype turned up many times. The chain combines TRBV4-3 with TRBJ2-2; 7 positions match TRBD2. V lost 1 base to trimming and J lost 6 bases; unmatched junction nucleotides: 5. The CDR3 loop spans 15 amino acids. Germline lookup yields CDR1 LGHNA and CDR2 YSLEER. CDR3 DNA sequence: TGCGCCAGCAGCCAAGTCGCTAGCGGTGCCGGGGAGCTGTTTTTT. Its protein product is CASSQVASGAGELFF.

A few counts support this clonotype. This chain uses TRBV12-3 or TRBV12-4 with TRBJ2-7, with a weak D call TRBD2 (5 bases). This CDR3 spans 14 amino acids. V lost 1 base and J 2 bases, leaving 9 bases between the germline ends. CDR3 in amino acids: CASSLGQEAYEQYF. The CDR3 nucleotides read TGTGCCAGCAGTTTAGGCCAGGAGGCCTACGAGCAGTACTTC.

This clonotype was seen a few times. V usage is TRBV29-1 and J usage is TRBJ2-5; D might be TRBD1 (5 bases). CDR3 length equals 12 residues. Trimming shortened V by 3 bases and J by 5 bases, and 10 bases separated the two germline ends. Germline CDR1 and CDR2: SQVTM and ANQGSEA. This chain's CDR3 is CSVDRVWETQYF. For the CDR3, the DNA is TGCAGCGTTGACAGGGTTTGGGAGACCCAGTACTTC.

This clonotype was detected only a few times. The chain employs TRBV28 and TRBJ1-3, with D unclear. Germline V gene data show CDR1 as MDHEN and CDR2 as SYDVKM. V lost 3 bases to trimming and J lost 4 bases, with 7 bases between them. CDR3 length: 13 residues. This CDR3 is CASSFYTGNTIYF. The CDR3, as DNA: TGTGCCAGCAGTTTCTACACGGGAAACACCATATATTTT.

This clonotype was seen at least ten times. The chain carries TRBV4-1 and TRBJ1-2, with D perhaps matching TRBD1 (5 bases). The CDR3 totals 16 residues. V was cut by 2 bases and J by 6 bases, with 19 bases left in between. Germline CDR1 is MGHRA and CDR2 is YSYEKL. The CDR3 nucleotides read TGCGCCAGCAGCCAAATAATTGGACTGGGGCGGGATGGCTACACCTTC. Its translation: CASSQIIGLGRDGYTF.

CDR3 in amino acids: CASSPTVPNTEAFF. CDR3 nucleotides: TGTGCCAGCAGCCCGACAGTACCGAACACTGAAGCTTTCTTT. This chain joins TRBV28 and TRBJ1-1; D is possibly TRBD1 (5 bases). V was pared by 6 bases and J by 1 base, with 12 bases between. Germline CDR1 and CDR2: MDHEN and SYDVKM. The CDR3 runs to 14 residues. The whole variable domain, filled in from reference TRBV28 and TRBJ1-1, reads DVKVTQSSRYLVKRTGEKVFLECVQDMDHENMFWYRQDPGLGLRLIYFSYDVKMKEKGDIPEGYSVSREKKERFSLILESASTNQTSMYLCASSPTVPNTEAFFGQGTRLTVV.

This clonotype has more than one count but fewer than ten. The rearrangement uses TRBV5-1 and TRBJ2-5; 7 nucleotides agree with TRBD2. V was pared by 4 bases and J by 5 bases, with 8 bases of the junction left unmatched. The CDR3 consists of 14 residues. The germline CDR1 and CDR2 sequences are SGHRS and YFSETQ. In DNA, the CDR3 is TGCGCCAGCAGCGGCGGGACTAAAGGCGAGACCCAGTACTTC. Translated: CASSGGTKGETQYF. Supplemented by reference TRBV5-1 and TRBJ2-5, the full variable domain reads KAGVTQTPRYLIKTRGQQVTLSCSPISGHRSVSWYQQTPGQGLQFLFEYFSETQRNKGNFPGRFSGRQFSNSRSEMNVSTLELGDSALYLCASSGGTKGETQYFGPGTRLLVL.

The chain has TRBV6-5 and TRBJ1-1; D might be TRBD1 (5 bases). CDR1 and CDR2 (germline): MNHEY, SVGAGI. The CDR3 has 14 amino acids. The V gene lost 6 bases and the J gene lost 2 bases, with 13 bases spanning the gap. CDR3 residues: CASRPDRANTEAFF. The CDR3, as DNA: TGTGCCAGCAGACCCGACAGAGCTAACACTGAAGCTTTCTTT.

The CDR3 reads CASSFGLVNTEAFF. DNA for the CDR3: TGTGCCAGCAGTTTTGGACTGGTAAACACTGAAGCTTTCTTT. The genes are TRBV12-3 or TRBV12-4 and TRBJ1-1, with D unclear. The ends were cut back, 3 bases at V and 2 bases at J, with 10 bases in the middle. The CDR3 contains 14 residues.

The V call is TRBV7-2, the J call TRBJ1-3; D call uncertain. CDR1 and CDR2 from the germline V gene are SGHTA and FQGNSA. CDR3 length: 15 residues. V was cut by 2 bases and J by 0 bases, with 8 bases left in between. The CDR3 is CASSLQPLSGNTIYF. CDR3 DNA sequence: TGTGCCAGCAGCTTACAGCCGCTCTCTGGAAACACCATATATTTT.

This clonotype was seen a handful of times. The J gene is TRBJ2-4, the V gene TRBV5-1; D is possibly TRBD1 (5 bases). The germline CDR1 and CDR2 sequences are SGHRS and YFSETQ. The V end lost 5 bases, the J end lost 7 bases, and 22 bases lay between the germline ends. This CDR3 contains 16 residues. Written as DNA, the CDR3 is TGCGCCAGCAGTGTGTTCTTACAGGCCGAAAGGAACATTCAGTACTTC. Its protein product is CASSVFLQAERNIQYF. The variable domain in full, completed from reference TRBV5-1 and TRBJ2-4, reads KAGVTQTPRYLIKTRGQQVTLSCSPISGHRSVSWYQQTPGQGLQFLFEYFSETQRNKGNFPGRFSGRQFSNSRSEMNVSTLELGDSALYLCASSVFLQAERNIQYFGAGTRLSVL.

In its sample, this clonotype was seen many times. The chain employs TRBV3-1 and TRBJ2-7, with TRBD2 matching 9 bases. V shed 4 bases, J shed 3 bases, and the junction held 7 bases outside the gene matches. Germline values: CDR1 LGHDT, CDR2 YNNKEL (reference sequence). The CDR3 loop spans 15 amino acids. Here the CDR3 DNA reads TGTGCCAGCAGCCCTTTAGCGGGGGCTAGCTACGAGCAGTACTTC. It yields the protein CASSPLAGASYEQYF.

This clonotype showed up just a few times. This rearrangement joins TRBV18 to TRBJ1-2, with D unresolved. The germline V gene encodes CDR1 KGHSH and CDR2 LQKENI. V was cut by 6 bases and J by 6 bases, with 17 bases left in between. The CDR3 length is 14 residues. CDR3 residues: CASSLASASNGYTF. The CDR3 coding sequence is TGTGCCAGCTCCTTGGCGTCGGCTAGTAATGGCTACACCTTC.

The chain joins TRBV18 to TRBJ2-1, with a possible D match to TRBD1 (5 bases). CDR1 is KGHSH and CDR2 is LQKENI in the germline V gene. V gave up 4 bases and J gave up 4 bases, with 14 bases separating them. CDR3 length: 15 amino acids. Here the CDR3 DNA reads TGTGCCAGCTCACTTAGACAGTCGGTATACAATGAGCAGTTCTTC. This sequence encodes CASSLRQSVYNEQFF.

The chain couples TRBV6-5 to TRBJ1-6; the D is unclear. The CDR3 has 16 residues. Trimming took off 0 bases at V and 4 bases at J, with 10 bases between the two ends. CDR1 and CDR2 (germline): MNHEY, SVGAGI. This CDR3 reads CASSYSQTLYNSPLHF. CDR3 bases: TGTGCCAGCAGTTACTCCCAGACTCTATATAATTCACCCCTCCACTTT.

This clonotype was recorded a few times. The V and J genes are TRBV4-3 and TRBJ2-3; 9 bases line up with TRBD1. Trimming cost V 3 bases and J 5 bases; bases outside gene matches: 6. The CDR3 is made up of 15 amino acids. Germline V gene sequence: CDR1 LGHNA, CDR2 YSLEER. The CDR3 spells CASSHRDRVGDTQYF. CDR3 nucleotides: TGCGCCAGCAGCCACCGGGACAGGGTCGGAGATACGCAGTATTTT.

This clonotype was found many times. The chain recombines TRBV11-2 with TRBJ2-7, with D perhaps TRBD1 (6 bases). CDR1 SGHAT and CDR2 FQNNGV come from the germline V gene. Trimming cost V 1 base and J 7 bases, with 11 bases left between them. This CDR3 contains 13 residues. The CDR3 is CASSLVGGEEQYV. CDR3 nucleotides: TGTGCCAGCAGCTTAGTTGGGGGCGAAGAGCAGTACGTC.